This entry lists 23 T cell receptor beta chains sequenced from one sample in a study of cytomegalovirus exposure and HLA in healthy donors. The primer mix had 60 Vbeta and 13 Jbeta primers. Here immunoSEQ multiplex PCR was the method, and the copy in TCRdb shows in-frame clones only, minus some. The sample table includes some 130,000 clones. The sequenced sample was PBMCs. These receptors originate from a woman between 35 and 50 years old in good health and CMV-seropositive.

The chain uses TRBV6-6 and TRBJ2-2; 10 bases match TRBD1. Germline V gene data show CDR1 as MNHNY and CDR2 as SVGAGI (reference sequence). V shed 2 bases, J shed 2 bases, and the junction held 2 bases outside the gene matches. The CDR3 spans 16 residues. CDR3 sequence reads: CASSYGQGVNTGELFF. The CDR3 DNA reads as TGTGCCAGCAGTTACGGACAGGGGGTAAACACCGGGGAGCTGTTTTTT.

The chain has TRBV7-2 and TRBJ2-4; D may be TRBD1 (5 bases). The V gene lost 4 bases and the J gene lost 6 bases, with 16 bases spanning the gap. The germline gives CDR1 SGHTA, CDR2 FQGNSA. CDR3 length: 15 amino acids. The CDR3: CASSSRVPRGNIQYF. The CDR3 nucleotides are TGTGCCAGCAGCTCCCGGGTCCCAAGGGGAAACATTCAGTACTTC.

The rearrangement joins TRBV21-1 to TRBJ1-2; the D call of TRBD1 is as the table states it, not checked on the DNA. TRBV21-1 is marked as a pseudogene. This CDR3 comprises 15 residues. CDR3 in DNA: TGTGCCAGCAGCTCCCGACAGGGGGGGAACTATGGCTACACCTTC. This codes for CASSSRQGGNYGYTF.

The chain couples TRBV7-8 to TRBJ1-5; no reliable D call. Trimming shortened V by 5 bases and J by 3 bases, and 14 bases separated the two germline ends. Germline V CDR1 and CDR2: SGHVS, FQNEAQ. The length of the CDR3 is 15 residues. CDR3 sequence reads: CASSLGSSTNQPQHF. CDR3 nucleotide sequence: TGTGCCAGCAGCCTAGGGAGCAGTACCAATCAGCCCCAGCATTTT.

Written as DNA, the CDR3 is TGTGCCAGCAGCTATGACTTTCAGGGGTTCGGAGGCTACACCTTC. Residues: CASSYDFQGFGGYTF. The rearrangement links TRBV7-2 to TRBJ1-2; D perhaps matches TRBD1 (6 bases). The CDR3 is made up of 15 amino acids. Trimming took off 4 bases at V and 8 bases at J, with 20 bases between the two ends. In germline, CDR1 is SGHTA, CDR2 FQGNSA.

This chain connects TRBV6-5 to TRBJ2-1; D is unclear. This CDR3 region has 13 residues. The V end lost 1 base, the J end lost 5 bases, and 6 bases lay between the germline ends. CDR1 MNHEY and CDR2 SVGAGI come from the germline V gene. The DNA of the CDR3 is TGTGCCAGCAGTTACTTGTCTAACAATGAGCAGTTCTTC. Translated, it gives CASSYLSNNEQFF.

Comment on this clone: This same CDR3 is encoded by further DNA sequences in the sample. The chain combines TRBV6-1 with TRBJ2-1, with TRBD2 identical over 7 bases. The CDR3 runs 15 residues. Per the germline V gene, CDR1 is MNHNS and CDR2 is SASEGT. V trimming: 3 bases; J trimming: 4 bases; junction bases outside the gene matches: 6. The CDR3 DNA reads TGTGCCAGCAGTGAGCTAAACGGGGGGTACAATGAGCAGTTCTTC. Translation: CASSELNGGYNEQFF.

The CDR3 DNA reads TGTGCCAGCAGCTTGGTAGCGGGGGACACCGGGGAGCTGTTTTTT. Translation gives CASSLVAGDTGELFF. The rearrangement joins TRBV5-6 to TRBJ2-2, with 9 bases aligning to TRBD2. This CDR3 comprises 15 residues. V dropped 0 bases and J dropped 3; count of bases not matched to a gene: 0. From germline, CDR1 is SGHDT and CDR2 YYEEEE.

The V call is TRBV5-1, the J call TRBJ2-5; 13 bases are a match to TRBD2. Unmatched junction bases numbered 11, after V lost 4 bases and J lost 5 bases. The CDR3 runs 17 residues. Germline-derived CDR1 and CDR2 are SGHRS and YFSETQ. CDR3 region: CASSPLAGGPSVETQYF. The DNA of the CDR3 is TGCGCCAGCAGCCCACTAGCGGGAGGGCCCTCGGTGGAGACCCAGTACTTC.

The V and J genes are TRBV28 and TRBJ1-4, with 7 bases identical to TRBD1. The V segment lost 3 bases and the J segment 6 bases; nucleotides outside the gene matches: 7. The CDR3 spans 15 residues. Per the germline V gene, CDR1 is MDHEN and CDR2 is SYDVKM. This CDR3 reads CASSFNRGMYEKLFF. CDR3 bases: TGTGCCAGCAGTTTTAACAGGGGAATGTATGAAAAACTGTTTTTT.

The rearrangement uses TRBV13 and TRBJ2-1; TRBD2 is a possible D gene (5 bases). Germline CDR1 and CDR2: PRHDT and FYEKMQ (reference sequence). V was pared by 5 bases and J by 0 bases, with 11 bases between. This CDR3 is built from 15 residues. The CDR3 spells CASSVGVSSYNEQFF. The CDR3 DNA reads as TGTGCCAGCAGCGTCGGGGTTAGCTCCTACAATGAGCAGTTCTTC.

The chain recombines TRBV15 with TRBJ2-5, with a tentative D call TRBD1 (5 bases). The CDR3 runs 14 residues. V gave up 0 bases and J gave up 5 bases, with 10 bases separating them. CDR1 and CDR2 from the germline V gene are LNHNV and YYDKDF (reference sequence). The CDR3 loop reads CATSRDRVTETQYF. CDR3 bases: TGTGCCACCAGCAGAGACAGGGTAACGGAGACCCAGTACTTC.

This chain joins TRBV18 and TRBJ2-5; D may be TRBD2 (5 bases). Trimming left V 6 bases short and J 1 base short, with 15 bases between. The V gene's germline CDR1 is KGHSH and CDR2 LQKENI. The CDR3 sequence is 15 residues long. The CDR3 reads CASSPVRAAQETQYF. As DNA, the CDR3 is TGTGCCAGCTCCCCCGTAAGAGCGGCCCAAGAGACCCAGTACTTC. The full variable domain, rest sourced from reference TRBV18 and TRBJ2-5, is NAGVMQNPRHLVRRRGQEARLRCSPMKGHSHVYWYRQLPEEGLKFMVYLQKENIIDESGMPKERFSAEFPKEGPSILRIQQVVRGDSAAYFCASSPVRAAQETQYFGPGTRLLVL.

CDR3 region: CASEFAALSGANVLTF. The CDR3 DNA sequence: TGTGCCAGTGAATTTGCGGCTCTCTCTGGGGCCAACGTCCTGACTTTC. The chain carries TRBV6-4 and TRBJ2-6, with D hard to call. Deletions cut 9 bases from V and 0 bases from J, with 15 bases between. CDR1 is MRHNA and CDR2 is SNTAGT in the germline V gene. There are 16 residues in the CDR3.

The chain employs TRBV11-1 and TRBJ2-5, with 7 bases aligning to TRBD2. J lost 2 bases, V lost 3 bases, and 0 bases had no gene match. This CDR3 has 13 amino acids. Germline V gives CDR1 SGHAT, CDR2 FQDESV (reference sequence). The CDR3 loop reads CASSLGGQETQYF. DNA for the CDR3: TGTGCCAGCAGCTTGGGGGGGCAAGAGACCCAGTACTTC.

The chain joins TRBV27 to TRBJ1-5, with a tentative D call TRBD1 (5 bases). The CDR3 has 14 amino acids. V was clipped by 5 bases and J by 6 bases, with 14 bases between them. Germline lookup yields CDR1 MNHEY and CDR2 SMNVEV (reference sequence). The CDR3 DNA is TGTGCCAGCAGTCGACGGGGGGTAAGTCAGCCCCAGCATTTT. Residues: CASSRRGVSQPQHF.

The chain employs TRBV27 and TRBJ2-5, with TRBD2 matching 9 bases. The end of the DNA fits TRBJ2-7 better, so the J call may be wrong. This CDR3 has 14 residues. Germline lookup yields CDR1 MNHEY and CDR2 SMNVEV (reference sequence). CDR3 region: CASTLAGPGYEQYF. The CDR3 nucleotides are TGTGCCAGCACCCTAGCGGGGCCTGGGTACGAGCAGTACTTC.

The V call is TRBV5-6, the J call TRBJ1-2; D might be TRBD1 (5 bases). This CDR3 has 15 amino acids. V lost 3 bases and J 0 bases, leaving 12 bases between the germline ends. CDR1 and CDR2 from the germline V gene are SGHDT and YYEEEE. The CDR3: CASSSTGSPNYGYTF. CDR3 DNA sequence: TGTGCCAGCAGCTCAACAGGAAGTCCTAACTATGGCTACACCTTC.

The rearrangement links TRBV5-4 to TRBJ2-1; tentatively, D is TRBD2 (5 bases). The germline V gene encodes CDR1 SGHNT and CDR2 YYREEE (reference sequence). With 1 base removed from V and 0 bases from J, the gap between germline ends came to 11 bases. CDR3 length: 16 amino acids. DNA for the CDR3: TGTGCCAGCAGCTTGAGAGGGATACGCTCCTACAATGAGCAGTTCTTC. Translation gives CASSLRGIRSYNEQFF.

The V gene is TRBV13, the J gene TRBJ2-7; 12 nucleotides match TRBD2. CDR3 size: 15 residues. Germline CDR1 PRHDT, CDR2 FYEKMQ (reference sequence). V trimming: 4 bases; J trimming: 5 bases; junction bases outside the gene matches: 6. DNA of the CDR3: TGTGCCAGCAGCTCGGGCCTAGCGGGAGGGGACGAGCAGTACTTC. Its translation is CASSSGLAGGDEQYF.

V gene TRBV5-8 combines with J gene TRBJ2-7; 10 bases are a match to TRBD1. Looked up from germline, CDR1 is SGHTS and CDR2 is YDEGEE. J gave up 4 bases and V 0 bases, and 4 bases lay outside the gene matches. The CDR3 contains 15 residues. The CDR3 is CASSLVDRGPYEQYF. In DNA, the CDR3 is TGTGCCAGCAGCTTGGTCGACAGGGGGCCATACGAGCAGTACTTC.

The chain carries TRBV5-1 and TRBJ1-1; D gene ambiguous. The germline CDR1 and CDR2 sequences are SGHRS and YFSETQ. The CDR3 spans 14 residues. V lost 1 base, J lost 1 base, and 8 bases lay in between. The CDR3 DNA sequence: TGCGCCAGCAGCTTGAGAAGCGGGAACACTGAAGCTTTCTTT. As protein: CASSLRSGNTEAFF.

The chain links TRBV2 to TRBJ1-4; tentatively, D is TRBD1 (6 bases). Germline V gene lookup returns CDR1 SNHLY and CDR2 FYNNEI. The CDR3 covers 14 residues. Trimming left V 7 bases short and J 6 bases short, with 15 bases between. CDR3 loop: CASKAGQSYEKLFF. The CDR3 DNA is TGTGCCAGCAAAGCCGGACAGTCTTATGAAAAACTGTTTTTT.